This entry describes one T cell receptor beta chain. Its antigen is not identified. The sample originates from a study of T-cell reconstitution after alpha-beta-depleted transplantation in children. Study-level findings and limits: Several hundred expanded graft clones reportedly supplied alpha-beta T cells about two months after transplant. Day-60 TCRbeta diversity that was high in some patients was derived from surviving recipient T cells and thymic progenitors. Among T cells one year after transplant, newly produced cells accounted for most counts and diversity.

The CDR3 has 17 residues. Preparation of the TCRbeta library used unique molecular identifiers. TCRdb redid the calling of the PCR reads with MiXCR, one entry per CDR3 protein. The sample includes under 300,000 distinct CDR3 sequences, around 10% seen only once; the top ten take about a quarter. Specimen: peripheral blood, collected 180 days after TCRalphabeta/CD19-depleted stem cell transplant. The chain links TRBV1 to TRBJ2-2; the DNA was not used to check the table's D call, TRBD1. TRBV1 is deemed a pseudogene. This receptor was obtained from a male patient aged 2 to 10 who had a stem cell transplant for chronic granulomatous disease, so the T cells may come from the graft donor. This chain's CDR3 is CTSSQETGCEDTGELFF. The CDR3 DNA sequence: TGCACCAGCAGCCAGGAGACAGGGTGTGAAGACACCGGGGAGCTGTTTTTT.